Described below is a single T cell receptor (beta chain) sequence and its context. CDR3 length: 15 amino acids. Germline V lookup: CDR1 SGHDT, CDR2 YYEEEE. J was trimmed by 1 base and V by 2 bases; bases with no gene match: 5. The record originates from a study of blood T cell repertoires in COVID-19. Study overall: Samples came from the United States, Italy and Spain, spanning acute and convalescent COVID-19. From T cells, B-cell-depleted T cells, or PBMCs came the material, which was cDNA or gDNA.

Data came from immunoSEQ multiplex PCR; TCRdb stores just in-frame clones and leaves some out. The sample lists under 300,000 clones; under 85% were seen once. This sequence originates from a man aged 25 to 45 who had recovered from COVID-19. The rearrangement uses TRBV5-6 and TRBJ1-1, with 7 bases identical to TRBD1. The material sequenced was peripheral blood. In nucleotides, the CDR3 is TGTGCCAGCAGCTTCTCCGACAGGGCGAACACTGAAGCTTTCTTT. The encoded protein is CASSFSDRANTEAFF. The full variable domain, with the rest looked up from reference TRBV5-6 and TRBJ1-1, is DAGVTQSPTHLIKTRGQQVTLRCSPKSGHDTVSWYQQALGQGPQFIFQYYEEEERQRGNFPDRFSGHQFPNYSSELNVNALLLGDSALYLCASSFSDRANTEAFFGQGTRLTVV.